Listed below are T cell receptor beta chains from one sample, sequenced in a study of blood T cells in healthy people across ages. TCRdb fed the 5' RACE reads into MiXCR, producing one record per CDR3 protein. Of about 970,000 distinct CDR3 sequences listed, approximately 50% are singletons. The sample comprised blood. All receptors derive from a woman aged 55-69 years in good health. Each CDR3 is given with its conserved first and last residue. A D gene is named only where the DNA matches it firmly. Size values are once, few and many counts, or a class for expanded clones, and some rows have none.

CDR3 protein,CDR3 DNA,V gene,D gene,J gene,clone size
CASSLQREGLGNEQYF,TGTGCCAGCAGCTTACAGCGGGAGGGCCTAGGCAATGAGCAGTACTTC,TRBV11-2,TRBD2,TRBJ2-5,-
CASSQPPLGNQPQHF,TGCGCCAGCAGCCAACCCCCCTTGGGCAATCAGCCCCAGCATTTT,TRBV4-1,-,TRBJ1-5,few
CASSLAGGKNIEYF,TGTGCCAGCAGCTTAGCGGGGGGAAAAAACATTGAGTACTTC,TRBV7-9,-,TRBJ2-4,-
CASSPDTHTEAFF,TGTGCCAGCAGCCCGGACACTCACACTGAAGCTTTCTTT,TRBV7-2,-,TRBJ1-1,-
CASQGGGIIFVPYEQYF,TGTGCCAGTCAGGGGGGTGGGATAATTTTCGTTCCCTACGAGCAGTACTTC,TRBV11-2,-,TRBJ2-7,few
CASSPRATRDTQYF,TGTGCCAGCAGTCCCAGAGCGACCAGGGATACGCAGTATTTT,TRBV6-2/TRBV6-3,-,TRBJ2-3,-
CASSDSAANTIYF,TGTGCCAGCAGTGATTCCGCCGCAAACACCATATATTTT,TRBV25-1,-,TRBJ1-3,-
CASRLQGVDEKLFF,TGTGCCAGCAGGCTACAGGGAGTGGATGAAAAACTGTTTTTT,TRBV6-2/TRBV6-3,-,TRBJ1-4,-
CATSNPGAFQETQYF,TGTGCCACCAGCAACCCTGGGGCTTTCCAAGAGACCCAGTACTTC,TRBV15,-,TRBJ2-5,-
CSARDRVSAHYEQYF,TGCAGTGCTAGAGATCGGGTTAGCGCCCACTACGAGCAGTACTTC,TRBV20-1,-,TRBJ2-7,-
CSIRRDDGGELFF,TGCAGCATTAGACGGGACGACGGCGGGGAGCTGTTTTTT,TRBV29-1,-,TRBJ2-2,-
CASSLAGTRKSEQYF,TGTGCCAGCAGCTTGGCCGGGACTAGAAAGAGCGAGCAGTACTTC,TRBV5-6,TRBD2,TRBJ2-7,-
CASSPNRVIIYEQYF,TGTGCCAGCAGCCCCAACAGGGTAATAATCTACGAGCAGTACTTC,TRBV9,-,TRBJ2-7,-
CASSHGTVPNYGYTF,TGTGCCAGCAGCCACGGGACAGTCCCTAACTATGGCTACACCTTC,TRBV7-9,TRBD1,TRBJ1-2,few
CASSLEPSGVGYF,TGTGCCAGCAGCTTGGAACCTAGTGGGGTCGGGTACTTC,TRBV5-5,-,TRBJ2-7,-
CASSVAGLADYNEQYF,TGTGCCAGCAGCGTAGCCGGACTAGCGGACTACAATGAGCAGTACTTC,TRBV9,TRBD2,TRBJ2-7,-
CASSQDPWETQYF,TGCGCCAGCAGCCAAGATCCGTGGGAGACCCAGTACTTC,TRBV4-1,-,TRBJ2-5,few
CASSLAGTAGSEQYF,TGCGCCAGCAGCTTGGCCGGGACAGCGGGATCCGAGCAGTACTTC,TRBV5-1,-,TRBJ2-7,once
CASSLVAGGGGTDTQYF,TGCGCCAGCAGCTTGGTCGCGGGAGGAGGGGGCACAGATACGCAGTATTTT,TRBV5-1,TRBD2,TRBJ2-3,few
CSAPKRPGNEQFF,TGCAGTGCCCCAAAGCGGCCGGGCAATGAGCAGTTCTTC,TRBV20-1,-,TRBJ2-1,-
CASSTDFYGYTF,TGCGCCAGCAGCACGGACTTCTATGGCTACACCTTC,TRBV5-1,-,TRBJ1-2,-
CASSLTERTNYGYTF,TGTGCCAGCAGCTTGACGGAGAGGACTAACTATGGCTACACCTTC,TRBV7-2,-,TRBJ1-2,-
CASGGGRFTGTDTQYF,TGTGCCAGCGGGGGCGGGAGGTTCACGGGCACAGATACGCAGTATTTT,TRBV2,TRBD2,TRBJ2-3,once
CASREGSVETQYF,TGTGCCAGCAGAGAGGGGTCAGTCGAGACCCAGTACTTC,TRBV12-3/TRBV12-4,-,TRBJ2-5,-
CATSRDGRVAQPQHF,TGTGCCACCAGCAGAGATGGGAGGGTTGCTCAGCCCCAGCATTTT,TRBV15,-,TRBJ1-5,-
CSARDTKGRSYEQYF,TGCAGTGCTAGAGATACCAAGGGGCGCTCCTACGAGCAGTACTTC,TRBV20-1,-,TRBJ2-7,-
CASSLDGGWQPQHF,TGTGCCAGCAGCTTAGATGGAGGGTGGCAGCCCCAGCATTTT,TRBV7-9,-,TRBJ1-5,once
CASSQVRIGASGRGEQFF,TGTGCCAGCAGCCAGGTTCGAATAGGTGCTAGCGGGAGAGGTGAGCAGTTCTTC,TRBV7-2,TRBD2,TRBJ2-1,-
CASSFISSLYEQYF,TGTGCCAGCAGTTTTATTTCTTCCCTCTACGAGCAGTACTTC,TRBV27,-,TRBJ2-7,-
CSAADSSYEQYF,TGCAGCGCCGCGGACAGTTCCTACGAGCAGTACTTC,TRBV29-1,-,TRBJ2-7,few
CASSPTSTSYNEQYF,TGTGCCAGCAGCCCGACTAGCACTTCCTACAATGAGCAGTACTTC,TRBV4-2,TRBD2,TRBJ2-7,-
CASSSRTGALSTDTQSF,TGTGCCAGCAGCTCAAGGACAGGGGCCCTTAGCACAGATACGCAGTCTTTT,TRBV7-9,TRBD1,TRBJ2-3,-
CASSTQGGRNEKLFF,TGTGCCAGCAGCACTCAAGGAGGAAGAAATGAAAAACTGTTTTTT,TRBV7-2,-,TRBJ1-4,-
CSARATGSETQYF,TGCAGTGCCCGAGCTACAGGGAGTGAGACCCAGTACTTC,TRBV20-1,-,TRBJ2-5,few
CASSLGDSLQETQYF,TGCGCCAGCAGCTTGGGGGACAGCCTCCAAGAGACCCAGTACTTC,TRBV5-1,TRBD1,TRBJ2-5,few
CASSLQTVGSYEQYF,TGTGCCAGCAGTCTACAGACGGTAGGATCCTACGAGCAGTACTTC,TRBV14,-,TRBJ2-7,few
CSAGGLANSHEQYF,TGCAGTGCGGGAGGACTAGCGAATTCCCACGAGCAGTACTTC,TRBV20-1,TRBD2,TRBJ2-7,-
CASRPDRVSTDTQYF,TGTGCCAGCCGTCCGGACAGAGTAAGCACAGATACGCAGTATTTT,TRBV28,-,TRBJ2-3,-
CASSLGTGTSSYEQYF,TGTGCCAGCAGCTTAGGCACAGGGACTAGCTCCTACGAGCAGTACTTC,TRBV13,TRBD2,TRBJ2-7,-
CASSPPRTGSTEAFF,TGTGCCAGCAGCCCTCCGAGGACAGGGAGTACTGAAGCTTTCTTT,TRBV7-9,TRBD1,TRBJ1-1,-
CASSALDRTYEQYF,TGTGCCAGCAGCGCCCTGGACCGCACCTACGAGCAGTACTTC,TRBV28,-,TRBJ2-7,few
CASSENRGNTEAFF,TGTGCCAGCAGTGAAAACAGGGGGAACACTGAAGCTTTCTTT,TRBV6-1,TRBD1,TRBJ1-1,-
CASSEAALYNEQFF,TGTGCCAGCAGTGAAGCGGCCCTCTACAATGAGCAGTTCTTC,TRBV6-1,-,TRBJ2-1,-
CSARQPNTEAFF,TGCAGTGCTAGACAACCGAACACTGAAGCTTTCTTT,TRBV20-1,-,TRBJ1-1,-
CSARAGTGGYEQYF,TGCAGTGCTAGAGCCGGGACAGGAGGATACGAGCAGTACTTC,TRBV20-1,TRBD1,TRBJ2-7,-
CASSGEGASYAFF,TGTGCCAGCAGCGGTGAAGGGGCTTCGTATGCTTTCTTT,TRBV2,-,TRBJ1-1,-
CASSPPGPRYNEQFF,TGTGCCAGTAGTCCCCCGGGACCAAGATACAATGAGCAGTTCTTC,TRBV19,-,TRBJ2-1,-
CSALDGRNTEAFF,TGCAGTGCTCTGGACGGAAGGAACACTGAAGCTTTCTTT,TRBV20-1,-,TRBJ1-1,few
CASSQFHLQGGNQPQHF,TGCGCCAGCAGCCAATTCCACCTTCAGGGCGGCAATCAGCCCCAGCATTTT,TRBV4-1,-,TRBJ1-5,-
CASSHLARNNEQFF,TGTGCCAGCAGCCATCTAGCGAGGAACAATGAGCAGTTCTTC,TRBV3-1,-,TRBJ2-1,few
CASSLAQGAKNIQYF,TGCGCCAGCAGCTTGGCCCAAGGGGCCAAAAACATTCAGTACTTC,TRBV5-1,-,TRBJ2-4,-
CASSKSGSIQGFQYF,TGTGCCAGCAGCAAAAGTGGCAGCATACAAGGATTTCAGTACTTC,TRBV21-1,-,TRBJ2-4,few
CASGLWQEQYF,TGTGCCAGCGGGCTCTGGCAGGAGCAGTACTTC,TRBV3-1,-,TRBJ2-7,-
CASSLPSSAAGQGVAWFTDTQYF,TGTGCCAGCAGCTTACCCTCCTCCGCGGCGGGACAGGGGGTCGCTTGGTTCACAGATACGCAGTATTTT,TRBV11-2,TRBD1,TRBJ2-3,few
CASSPRRAIEEKLFF,TGCGCCAGCAGCCCACGGAGGGCGATAGAGGAAAAACTGTTTTTT,TRBV4-1,-,TRBJ1-4,-
CASSSDGGTYNEQFF,TGTGCCAGCAGCTCTGATGGCGGGACCTACAATGAGCAGTTCTTC,TRBV7-2,-,TRBJ2-1,once
CASSLRQGGREQYF,TGTGCCAGCAGTTTAAGACAGGGGGGTCGCGAGCAGTACTTC,TRBV27,TRBD1,TRBJ2-7,-
CASRYNSGSRRDNEQFF,TGTGCCAGCAGATACAATAGCGGGAGCCGGAGGGACAATGAGCAGTTCTTC,TRBV7-9,TRBD2,TRBJ2-1,-
CASSQPRGQVGGISYEQYF,TGTGCCAGCAGTCAACCTAGGGGACAGGTGGGGGGAATCTCCTACGAGCAGTACTTC,TRBV6-2/TRBV6-3,TRBD1,TRBJ2-7,once